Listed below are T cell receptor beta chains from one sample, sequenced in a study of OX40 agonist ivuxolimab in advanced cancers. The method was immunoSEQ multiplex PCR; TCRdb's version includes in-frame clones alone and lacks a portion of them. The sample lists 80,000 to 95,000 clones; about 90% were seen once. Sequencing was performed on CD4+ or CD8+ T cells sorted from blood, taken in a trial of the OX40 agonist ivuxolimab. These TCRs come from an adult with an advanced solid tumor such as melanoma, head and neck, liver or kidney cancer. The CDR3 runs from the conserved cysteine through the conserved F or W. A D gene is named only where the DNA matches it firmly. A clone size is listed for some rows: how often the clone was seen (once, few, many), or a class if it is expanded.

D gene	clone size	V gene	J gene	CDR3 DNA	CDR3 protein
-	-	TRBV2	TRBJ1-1	TGTGCCCGAGGGAGGACAGCGAACACTGAAGCTTTCTTT	CARGRTANTEAFF
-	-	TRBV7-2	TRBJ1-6	TGTGCCAGCAGCCCCCTAGGGGTCGGGAATTCACCCCTCCACTTT	CASSPLGVGNSPLHF
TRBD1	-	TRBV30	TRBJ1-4	TGTGCCTGGAGTGTATCCTTCAGGGGGCTTGAAAAACTGTTTTTT	CAWSVSFRGLEKLFF
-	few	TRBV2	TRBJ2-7	TGTGCCAGCAGTGAGGCTAACTACGAGCAGTACTTC	CASSEANYEQYF
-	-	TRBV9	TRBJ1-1	TGTGCCAGCAGCGTGGGGGGAGGGAAGGACACTGAAGCTTTCTTT	CASSVGGGKDTEAFF
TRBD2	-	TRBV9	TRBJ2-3	TGTGCCAGCAGCGGAACCGGGACTAATCCGGGGACAGATACGCAGTATTTT	CASSGTGTNPGTDTQYF
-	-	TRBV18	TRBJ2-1	TGTGCCAGCTCACCCCCCCCGTTAGGCAATGAGCAGTTCTTC	CASSPPPLGNEQFF
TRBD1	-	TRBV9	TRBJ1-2	TGTGCCAGCAGCGACGGACAGGGTTATGGCTACACCTTC	CASSDGQGYGYTF
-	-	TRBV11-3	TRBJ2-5	TGTGCCAGCAGCACCGGACTGGACCAAGAGACCCAGTACTTC	CASSTGLDQETQYF
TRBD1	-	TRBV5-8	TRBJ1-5	TGTGCCAGCAAGACCCTCAGGGGGAGCAATCAGCCCCAGCATTTT	CASKTLRGSNQPQHF
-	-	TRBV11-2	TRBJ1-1	TGTGCCAGCAGCTTTGCCCCATTTGGGGGCGCGGGGACGAACACTGAAGCTTTCTTT	CASSFAPFGGAGTNTEAFF
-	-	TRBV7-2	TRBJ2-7	TGTGCCAGCAGTTACACGGCCAGGTATCCCTACGAGCAGTACTTC	CASSYTARYPYEQYF
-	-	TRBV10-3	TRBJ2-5	TGTGCCATCAGTGAAGGGGAGGGGGTGGAGACCCAGTACTTC	CAISEGEGVETQYF
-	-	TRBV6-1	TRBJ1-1	TGTGCCAGCAGCCCGAACTTAAGGAACACTGAAGCTTTCTTT	CASSPNLRNTEAFF
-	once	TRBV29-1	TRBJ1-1	TGCAGCGTTGTTGACGGGAACACTGAAGCTTTCTTT	CSVVDGNTEAFF
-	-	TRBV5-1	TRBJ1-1	TGCGCCAGCAGCTTTAAGGGGCAAAACACTGAAGCTTTCTTT	CASSFKGQNTEAFF
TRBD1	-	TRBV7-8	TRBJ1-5	TGTGCCAGCAGCTTACCAACAGGGGATAGCAATCAGCCCCAGCATTTT	CASSLPTGDSNQPQHF
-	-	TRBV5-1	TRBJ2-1	TGCGCCAGCAGCTTGGCCGGGTTTGAGCAGTTCTTC	CASSLAGFEQFF
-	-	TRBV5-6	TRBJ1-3	TGTGCCAGCAGTCGCTGGATACTCTCTGGAAACACCATATATTTT	CASSRWILSGNTIYF
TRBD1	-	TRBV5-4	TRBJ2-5	TGTGCCAGCAGCACGGGACAGCCCCAAGAGACCCAGTACTTC	CASSTGQPQETQYF
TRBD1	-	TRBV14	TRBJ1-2	TGTGCCAGCAGCCAAGGGACGGTGACAGGGTATGGCTACACCTTC	CASSQGTVTGYGYTF
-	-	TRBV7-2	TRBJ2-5	TGTGCCAGCAGCCGGGGGGCGGGGGAGACCCAGTACTTC	CASSRGAGETQYF
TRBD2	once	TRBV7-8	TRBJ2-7	TGTGCCAGCAGCTTGGGACTAGCGGGAGAGTTCGAGCAGTACTTC	CASSLGLAGEFEQYF
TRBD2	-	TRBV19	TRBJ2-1	TGTGCCAGTAAAGGACTAGCGGGGGACAATGAGCAGTTCTTC	CASKGLAGDNEQFF
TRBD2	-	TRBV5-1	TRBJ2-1	TGCGCCAGCAGCTCCTCGGGACTAGCGGGAGAGGCGGAGCAGTTCTTC	CASSSSGLAGEAEQFF
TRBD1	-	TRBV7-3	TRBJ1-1	TGTGCCAGCAGTAGACAGGGGGACGCTGAAGCTTTCTTT	CASSRQGDAEAFF
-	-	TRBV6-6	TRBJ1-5	TGTGCCAGCAGTTACTCTCATAATCAGCCCCAGCATTTT	CASSYSHNQPQHF
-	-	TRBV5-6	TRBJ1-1	TGTGCCAGCAGCCCTCCGCCGTACACTGAAGCTTTCTTT	CASSPPPYTEAFF
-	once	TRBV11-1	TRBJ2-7	TGTGCCAGCAGCTTAAGAGACACAAGTAATTACGAGCAGTACTTC	CASSLRDTSNYEQYF
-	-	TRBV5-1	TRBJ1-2	TGCGCCAGCTCTGGTGGGGCAGGGTTCTTAGGCTATGGCTACACCTTC	CASSGGAGFLGYGYTF